This TCR beta chain comes out of a study of shared clonotypes between healthy human individuals. Study-wide background: The donor group consisted of two women and a few men, aged 18 to 49. Each donor's CD4 naive and CD4 memory cells filled three plates apiece, CD8 naive two, and CD8 memory one.

Study conclusions and caveats: In contrast to clonotypes shared by all four donors, non-shared clonotypes had lower generation probabilities. Across subsets, estimated richness was generally greater for naive than for memory populations.

There are a few counts of this clone. Antigen unknown. Libraries were prepared by immunoSEQ multiplex PCR; TCRdb keeps only in-frame clonotypes and omits some of them. This sample carries more than 550,000 clones, 72% of them seen once, and the ten largest clones take over 1.5%. Germline assignment: CDR1 SGHRS and CDR2 YFSETQ. The junction had 7 bases not matched to a gene; V was cut back by 2 bases and J by 9 bases. The CDR3 covers 14 residues. This rearrangement joins TRBV5-1 to TRBJ2-1; 8 positions agree with TRBD1. Sequenced sample: memory CD4+ T cells sorted from blood. Documented subset: CD45RA-negative fraction. The origin of this receptor is a woman aged 25 to 39 in good health. The CDR3 here is CASSLNGQGGEQFF. CDR3 sequence (DNA): TGCGCCAGCAGCTTAAACGGACAGGGTGGTGAGCAGTTCTTC.